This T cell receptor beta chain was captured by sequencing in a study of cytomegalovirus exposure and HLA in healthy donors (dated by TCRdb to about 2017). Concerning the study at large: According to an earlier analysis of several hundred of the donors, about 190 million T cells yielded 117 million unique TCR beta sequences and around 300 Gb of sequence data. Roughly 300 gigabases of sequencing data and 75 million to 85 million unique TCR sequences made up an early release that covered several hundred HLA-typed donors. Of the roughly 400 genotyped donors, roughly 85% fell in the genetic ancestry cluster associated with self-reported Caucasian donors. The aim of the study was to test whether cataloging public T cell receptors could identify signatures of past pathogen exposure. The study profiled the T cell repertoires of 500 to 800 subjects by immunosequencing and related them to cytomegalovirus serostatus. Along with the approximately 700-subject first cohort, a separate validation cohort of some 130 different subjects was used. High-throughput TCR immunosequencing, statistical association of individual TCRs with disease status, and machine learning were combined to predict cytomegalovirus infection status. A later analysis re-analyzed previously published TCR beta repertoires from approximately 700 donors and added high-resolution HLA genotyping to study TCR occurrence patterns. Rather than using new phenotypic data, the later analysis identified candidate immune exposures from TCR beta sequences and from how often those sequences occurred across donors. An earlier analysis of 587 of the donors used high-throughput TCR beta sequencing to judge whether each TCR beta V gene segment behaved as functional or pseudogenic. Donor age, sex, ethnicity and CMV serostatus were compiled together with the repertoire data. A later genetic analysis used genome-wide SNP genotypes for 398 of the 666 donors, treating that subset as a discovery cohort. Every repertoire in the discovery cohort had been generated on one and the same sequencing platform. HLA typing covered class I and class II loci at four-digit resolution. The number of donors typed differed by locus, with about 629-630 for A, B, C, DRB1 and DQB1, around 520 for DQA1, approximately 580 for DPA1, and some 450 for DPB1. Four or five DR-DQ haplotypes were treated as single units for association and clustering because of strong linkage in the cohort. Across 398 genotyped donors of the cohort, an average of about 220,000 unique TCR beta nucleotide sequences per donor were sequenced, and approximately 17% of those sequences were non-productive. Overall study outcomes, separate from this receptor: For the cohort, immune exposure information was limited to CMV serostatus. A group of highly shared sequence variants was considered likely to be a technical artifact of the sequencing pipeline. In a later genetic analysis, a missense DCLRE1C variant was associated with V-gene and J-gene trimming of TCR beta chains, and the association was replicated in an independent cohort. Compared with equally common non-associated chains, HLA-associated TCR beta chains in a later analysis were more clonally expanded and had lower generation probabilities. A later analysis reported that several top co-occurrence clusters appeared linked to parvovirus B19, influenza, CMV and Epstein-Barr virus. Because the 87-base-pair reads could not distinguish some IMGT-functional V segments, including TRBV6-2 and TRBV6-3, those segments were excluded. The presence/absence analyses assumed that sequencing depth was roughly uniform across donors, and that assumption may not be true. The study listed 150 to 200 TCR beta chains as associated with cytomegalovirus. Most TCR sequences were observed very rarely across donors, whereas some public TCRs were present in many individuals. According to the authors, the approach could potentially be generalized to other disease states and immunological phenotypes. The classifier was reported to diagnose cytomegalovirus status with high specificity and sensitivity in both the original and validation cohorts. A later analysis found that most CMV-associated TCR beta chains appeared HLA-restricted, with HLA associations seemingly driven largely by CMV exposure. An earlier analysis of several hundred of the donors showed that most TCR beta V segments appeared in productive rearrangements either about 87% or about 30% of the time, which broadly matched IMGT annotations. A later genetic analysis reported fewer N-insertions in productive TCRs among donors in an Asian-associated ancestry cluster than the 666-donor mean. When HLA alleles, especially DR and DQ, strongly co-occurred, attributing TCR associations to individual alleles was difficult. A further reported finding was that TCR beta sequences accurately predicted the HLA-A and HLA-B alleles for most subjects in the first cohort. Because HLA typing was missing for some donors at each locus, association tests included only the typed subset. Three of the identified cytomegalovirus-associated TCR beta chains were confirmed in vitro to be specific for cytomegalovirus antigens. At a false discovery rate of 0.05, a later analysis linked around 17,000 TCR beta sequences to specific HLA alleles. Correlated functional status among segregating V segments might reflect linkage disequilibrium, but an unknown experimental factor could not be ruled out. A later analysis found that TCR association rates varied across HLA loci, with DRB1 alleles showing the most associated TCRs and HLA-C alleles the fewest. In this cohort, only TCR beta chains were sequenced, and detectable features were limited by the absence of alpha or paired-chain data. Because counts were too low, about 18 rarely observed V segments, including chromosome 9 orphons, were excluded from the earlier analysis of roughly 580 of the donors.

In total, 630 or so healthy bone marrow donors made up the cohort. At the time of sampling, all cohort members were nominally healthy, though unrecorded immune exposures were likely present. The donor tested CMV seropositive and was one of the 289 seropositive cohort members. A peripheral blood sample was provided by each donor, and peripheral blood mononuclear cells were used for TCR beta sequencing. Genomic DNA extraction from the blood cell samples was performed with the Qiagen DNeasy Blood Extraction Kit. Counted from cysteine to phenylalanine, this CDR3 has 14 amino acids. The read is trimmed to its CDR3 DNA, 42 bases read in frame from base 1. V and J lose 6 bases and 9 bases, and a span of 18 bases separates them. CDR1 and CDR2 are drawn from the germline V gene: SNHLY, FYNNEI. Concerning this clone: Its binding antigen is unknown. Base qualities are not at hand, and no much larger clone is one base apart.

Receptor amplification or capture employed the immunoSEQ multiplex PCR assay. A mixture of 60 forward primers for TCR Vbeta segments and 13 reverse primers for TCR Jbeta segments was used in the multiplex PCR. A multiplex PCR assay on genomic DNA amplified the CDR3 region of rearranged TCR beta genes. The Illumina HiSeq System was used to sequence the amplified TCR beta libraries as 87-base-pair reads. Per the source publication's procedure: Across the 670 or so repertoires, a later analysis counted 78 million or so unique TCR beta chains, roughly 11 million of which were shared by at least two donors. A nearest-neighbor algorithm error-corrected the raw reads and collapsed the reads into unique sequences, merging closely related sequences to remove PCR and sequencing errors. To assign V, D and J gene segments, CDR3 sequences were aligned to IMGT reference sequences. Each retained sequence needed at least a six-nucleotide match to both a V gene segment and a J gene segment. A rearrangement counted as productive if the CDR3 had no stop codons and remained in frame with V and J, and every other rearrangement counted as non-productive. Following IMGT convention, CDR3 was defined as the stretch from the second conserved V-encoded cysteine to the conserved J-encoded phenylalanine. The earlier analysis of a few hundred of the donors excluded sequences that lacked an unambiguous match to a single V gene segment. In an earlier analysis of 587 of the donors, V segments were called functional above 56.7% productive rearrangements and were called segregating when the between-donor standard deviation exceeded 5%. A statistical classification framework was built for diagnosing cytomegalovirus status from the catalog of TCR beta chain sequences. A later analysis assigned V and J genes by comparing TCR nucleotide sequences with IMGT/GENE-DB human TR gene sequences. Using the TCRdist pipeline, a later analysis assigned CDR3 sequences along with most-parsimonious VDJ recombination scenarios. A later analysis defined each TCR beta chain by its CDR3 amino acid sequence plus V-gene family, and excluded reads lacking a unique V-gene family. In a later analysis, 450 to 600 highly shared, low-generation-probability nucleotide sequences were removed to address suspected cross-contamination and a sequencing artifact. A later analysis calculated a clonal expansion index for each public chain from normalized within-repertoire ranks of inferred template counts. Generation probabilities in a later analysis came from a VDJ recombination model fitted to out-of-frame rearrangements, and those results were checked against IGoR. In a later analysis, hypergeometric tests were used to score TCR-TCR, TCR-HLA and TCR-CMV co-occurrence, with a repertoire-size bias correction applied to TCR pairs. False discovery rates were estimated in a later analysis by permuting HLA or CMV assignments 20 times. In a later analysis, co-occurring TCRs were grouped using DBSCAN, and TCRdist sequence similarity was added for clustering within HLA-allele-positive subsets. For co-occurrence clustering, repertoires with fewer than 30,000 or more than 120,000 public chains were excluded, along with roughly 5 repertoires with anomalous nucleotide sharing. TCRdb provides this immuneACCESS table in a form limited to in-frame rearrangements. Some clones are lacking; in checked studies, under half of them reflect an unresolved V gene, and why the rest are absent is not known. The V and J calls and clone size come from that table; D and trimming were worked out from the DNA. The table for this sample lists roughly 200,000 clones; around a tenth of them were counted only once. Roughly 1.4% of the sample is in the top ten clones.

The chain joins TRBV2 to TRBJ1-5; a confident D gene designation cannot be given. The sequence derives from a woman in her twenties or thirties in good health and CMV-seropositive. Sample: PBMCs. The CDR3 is CASSPLRSERPQHF. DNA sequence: TGTGCCAGCAGCCCCCTACGGTCCGAAAGGCCCCAGCATTTT. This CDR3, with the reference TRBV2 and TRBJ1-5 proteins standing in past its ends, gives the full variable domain EPEVTQTPSHQVTQMGQEVILRCVPISNHLYFYWYRQILGQKVEFLVSFYNNEISEKSEIFDDQFSVERPDGSNFTLKIRSTKLEDSAMYFCASSPLRSERPQHFGDGTRLSIL.